What follows describes a single TCR beta chain. This sample is part of a study of blood T cell repertoires in COVID-19. Background on the study: Donors in the United States, Italy and Spain gave samples during acute or convalescent COVID-19. T cells, B-cell-depleted T cells, or PBMCs supplied cDNA or gDNA.

Original methodology: Nucleated cell number was recorded as an estimate derived from reference gene primer amplification. Produced via immunoSEQ multiplex PCR; TCRdb's table is partial and in-frame only. V and J calls and clone size are as listed in that table; D and trimming were resolved from the DNA. The sample shows more than 250,000 clones, roughly 84% of them seen only once. The V and J ends lost 4 bases and 5 bases, in that order; junction bases with no gene match: 10. Germline CDR1 is SQVTM and CDR2 is ANQGSEA. The CDR3 has 15 amino acids. This chain links TRBV29-1 with TRBJ2-7; TRBD1 matches 11 bases. The source is a human donor in a cohort sampled during active COVID-19. The sequenced sample consisted of peripheral blood. CDR3 DNA: TGCAGCGTTGGCGGACAGGGGGCGCGGGTCCACGAGCAGTACTTC. Translated, it gives CSVGGQGARVHEQYF.